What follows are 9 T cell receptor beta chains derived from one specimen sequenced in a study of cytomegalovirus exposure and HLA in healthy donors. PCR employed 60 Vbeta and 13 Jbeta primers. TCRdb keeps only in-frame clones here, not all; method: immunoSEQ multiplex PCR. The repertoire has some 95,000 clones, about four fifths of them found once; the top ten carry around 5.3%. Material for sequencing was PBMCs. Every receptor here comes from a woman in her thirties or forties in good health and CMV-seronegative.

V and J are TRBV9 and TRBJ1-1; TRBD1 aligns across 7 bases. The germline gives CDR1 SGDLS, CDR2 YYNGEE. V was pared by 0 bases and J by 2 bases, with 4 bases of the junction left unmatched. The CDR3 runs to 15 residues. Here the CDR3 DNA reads TGTGCCAGCAGCGTAGGGGGGACAGACAACACTGAAGCTTTCTTT. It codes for CASSVGGTDNTEAFF.

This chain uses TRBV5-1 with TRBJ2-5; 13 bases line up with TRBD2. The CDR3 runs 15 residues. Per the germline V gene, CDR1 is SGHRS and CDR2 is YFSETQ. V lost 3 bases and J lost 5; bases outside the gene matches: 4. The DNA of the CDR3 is TGCGCCAGCAGCTCATTGGGACTAGCGGGGGAGACCCAGTACTTC. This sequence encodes CASSSLGLAGETQYF.

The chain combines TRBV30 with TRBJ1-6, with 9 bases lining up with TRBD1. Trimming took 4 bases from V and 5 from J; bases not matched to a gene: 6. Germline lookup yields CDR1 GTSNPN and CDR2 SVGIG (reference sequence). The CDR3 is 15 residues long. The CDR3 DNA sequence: TGTGCCTGGAAGAGAACAGGGGGCGATAATTCACCCCTCCACTTT. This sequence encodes CAWKRTGGDNSPLHF.

The chain's CDR3 is CASSLRTGYGNNQPQHF. Written as DNA, the CDR3 is TGTGCCAGCAGCTTGCGGACAGGGTATGGAAACAATCAGCCCCAGCATTTT. The rearrangement joins TRBV5-8 to TRBJ1-5; 8 nucleotides align to TRBD1. The trim removed 1 base at V and 3 bases at J, leaving 9 bases unmatched. This CDR3 comprises 17 residues. The germline gives CDR1 SGHTS, CDR2 YDEGEE.

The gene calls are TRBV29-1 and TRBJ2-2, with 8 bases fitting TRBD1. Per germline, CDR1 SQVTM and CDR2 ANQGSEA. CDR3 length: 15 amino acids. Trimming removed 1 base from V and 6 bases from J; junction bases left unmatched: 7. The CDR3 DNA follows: TGCAGCGTTGAAGTCTTGGACAGGGCCGCCGGGGAGCTGTTTTTT. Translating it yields CSVEVLDRAAGELFF.

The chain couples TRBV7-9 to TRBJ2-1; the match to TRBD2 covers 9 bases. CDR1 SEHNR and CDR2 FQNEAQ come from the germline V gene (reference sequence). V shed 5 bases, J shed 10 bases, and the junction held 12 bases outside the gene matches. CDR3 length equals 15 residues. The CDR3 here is CASSPSGVLPQEQFF. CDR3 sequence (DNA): TGTGCCAGCAGCCCTAGCGGGGTCCTGCCGCAGGAGCAGTTCTTC.

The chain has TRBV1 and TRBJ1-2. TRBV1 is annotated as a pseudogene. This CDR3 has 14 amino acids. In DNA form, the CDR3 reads TGCACCAGCAGGCGGACGGGGGTGAGTTATGGCTACACCTTC. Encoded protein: CTSRRTGVSYGYTF.

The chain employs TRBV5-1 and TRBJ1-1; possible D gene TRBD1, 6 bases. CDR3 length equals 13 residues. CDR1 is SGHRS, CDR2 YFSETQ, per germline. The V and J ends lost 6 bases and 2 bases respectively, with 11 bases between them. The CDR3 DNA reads TGCGCCAGCAACAGGGATCGAAACACTGAAGCTTTCTTT. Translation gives CASNRDRNTEAFF.

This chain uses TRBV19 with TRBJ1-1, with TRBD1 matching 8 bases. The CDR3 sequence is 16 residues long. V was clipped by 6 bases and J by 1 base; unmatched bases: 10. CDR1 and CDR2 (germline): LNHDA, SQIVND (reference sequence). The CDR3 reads CASRPGLRGPNTEAFF. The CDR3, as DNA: TGTGCCAGTAGGCCCGGGCTCAGGGGGCCGAACACTGAAGCTTTCTTT.